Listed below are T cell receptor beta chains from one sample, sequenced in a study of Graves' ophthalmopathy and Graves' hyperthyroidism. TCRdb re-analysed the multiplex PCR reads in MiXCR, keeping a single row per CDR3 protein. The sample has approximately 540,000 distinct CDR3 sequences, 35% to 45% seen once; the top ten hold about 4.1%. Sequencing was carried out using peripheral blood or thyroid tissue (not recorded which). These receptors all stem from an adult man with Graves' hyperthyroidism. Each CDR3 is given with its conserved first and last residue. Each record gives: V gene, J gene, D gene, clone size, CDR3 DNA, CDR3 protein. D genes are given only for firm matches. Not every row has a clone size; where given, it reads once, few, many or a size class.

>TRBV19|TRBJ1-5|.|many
TGTGCCAGTAGGCCTGACACCGTTAATCAGCCCCAGCATTTT
CASRPDTVNQPQHF
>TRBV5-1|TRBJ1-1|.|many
TGCGCCAGCAGCCTCGCAGGGTCGAGGAACACTGAAGCTTTCTTT
CASSLAGSRNTEAFF
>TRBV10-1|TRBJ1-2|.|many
TGCGCCAGCAGTGAGTCGACTGCCGGGGACGGCTACACCTTC
CASSESTAGDGYTF
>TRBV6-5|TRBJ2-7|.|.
TGTGCCAGCAGTACGGAATCACTAGTGCAGTACGAGCAGTACTTC
CASSTESLVQYEQYF
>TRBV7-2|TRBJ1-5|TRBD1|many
TGTGCCAGCAGCTTAGTCGGGACAGGGGGGGAACAGCCCCAGCATTTT
CASSLVGTGGEQPQHF
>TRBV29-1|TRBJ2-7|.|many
TGCAGCGTTGAAGGGGGGCAGGGGAATACCTACGAACAGTACTTC
CSVEGGQGNTYEQYF
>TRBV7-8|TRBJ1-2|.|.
TGTGCCAGCAGCCCGATAGGGGTTATGGGCTATGGCTACACCTTC
CASSPIGVMGYGYTF
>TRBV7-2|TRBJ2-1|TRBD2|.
TGTGCCAGCAGCTTAGCCGGGGGGGCCAATGAGCAGTTCTTC
CASSLAGGANEQFF
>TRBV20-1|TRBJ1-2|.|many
TGCAGTGCTAGAGATGGGGCCAGGGTGGGCTACACCTTC
CSARDGARVGYTF
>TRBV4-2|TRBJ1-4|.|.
TGTGCCAGCAGCCAGTCGACAGACTATAATGAAAAACTGTTTTTT
CASSQSTDYNEKLFF
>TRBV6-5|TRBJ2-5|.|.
TGTGCCAGCAGTGACTTCGTCCCCCCAGAGACCCAGTACTTC
CASSDFVPPETQYF
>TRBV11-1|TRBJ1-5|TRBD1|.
TGTGCCAGCAGCTTCCGGGACAGGGGGGTGCATCAGCCCCAGCATTTT
CASSFRDRGVHQPQHF
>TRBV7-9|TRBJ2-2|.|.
TGTGCCAGCAGCTTCAGGGGTGGGGAGCTGTTTTTT
CASSFRGGELFF
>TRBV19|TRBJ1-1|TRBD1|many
TGTGCCAGTAGTATTCAGGGGGACACTGAAGCTTTCTTT
CASSIQGDTEAFF
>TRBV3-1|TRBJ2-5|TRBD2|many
TGTGCCAGCAGCCGACTAGCCGGGGAGACCCAGTACTTC
CASSRLAGETQYF
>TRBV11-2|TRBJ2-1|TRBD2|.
TGTGCCAGCAGCTCAACCCATCTGAGGATAGCGGGACGGAATGAGCAGTTCTTC
CASSSTHLRIAGRNEQFF
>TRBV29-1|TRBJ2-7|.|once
TGCAGCGCGGGGCCTGGGGCAGGGGTCCACGAGCAGTACTTC
CSAGPGAGVHEQYF
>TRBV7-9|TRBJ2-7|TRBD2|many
TGTGCCAGCAGCCCAGACCCCCTAGCGGGTGAGCAGTACTTC
CASSPDPLAGEQYF
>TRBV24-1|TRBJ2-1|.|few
TGTGCCACCAGTGATTTGGTGCCAGGTGGAGAGCAGTTCTTC
CATSDLVPGGEQFF
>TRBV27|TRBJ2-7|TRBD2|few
TGTGCCAGCAGTTTATTTAGCGGGGGCGAACAGTACTTC
CASSLFSGGEQYF
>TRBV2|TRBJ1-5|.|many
TGTGCCAGCAGTCGTTATTTGCAGCCCCAGCATTTT
CASSRYLQPQHF
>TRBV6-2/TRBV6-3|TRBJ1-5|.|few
TGTGCCAGCAGTTACTCAACAGGGATGCGCAATCAGCCCCAGCATTTT
CASSYSTGMRNQPQHF
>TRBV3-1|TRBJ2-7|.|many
TGTGCCAGCAGAGGGACGGGACGGGACGAGCAGTACTTC
CASRGTGRDEQYF
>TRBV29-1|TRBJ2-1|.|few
TGCAGCGTTTATGGCCGAGGGTCGGAGCAGTTCTTC
CSVYGRGSEQFF
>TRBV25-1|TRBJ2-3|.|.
TGTGCCAGCAACCGGGGCACAGATACGCAGTATTTT
CASNRGTDTQYF
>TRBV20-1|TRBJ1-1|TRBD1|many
TGCAGTGCTCTGACAGGGATCCACACTGAAGCTTTCTTT
CSALTGIHTEAFF
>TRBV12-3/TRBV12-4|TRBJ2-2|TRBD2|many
TGTGCCGGGTTCAAAGCGGGGGCGGGAACCGGGGAGCTGTTTTTT
CAGFKAGAGTGELFF
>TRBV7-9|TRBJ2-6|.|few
TGCAGTTACCAAAGGGCCGGGGCCAACGTCCTGACTTTC
CSYQRAGANVLTF
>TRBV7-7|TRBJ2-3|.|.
TGTGCTAGCAGCTCTTCTACAAACACAGATACGCAGTATTTT
CASSSSTNTDTQYF
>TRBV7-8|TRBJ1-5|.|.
TGTGCCAGCTCACCCGGGGAGTGGGGGCGAAGCAATCAGCCCCAGCATTTT
CASSPGEWGRSNQPQHF
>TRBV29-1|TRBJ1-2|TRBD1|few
TGCAGCAGTGAAGGTCCGGGACAGGCCTATGGCTACACCTTC
CSSEGPGQAYGYTF
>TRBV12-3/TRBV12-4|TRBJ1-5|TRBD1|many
TGTGCCAGCAGTTTAGGACAGGGGGTTGGTCAGCCCCAGCATTTT
CASSLGQGVGQPQHF
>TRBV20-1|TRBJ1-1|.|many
TGCAGTGCTAGAGATGGGGCAGGGCTTGAAGCTTTCTTT
CSARDGAGLEAFF